Listed here are 20 T cell receptor beta chains from one sample, sequenced in a study of cytomegalovirus exposure and HLA in healthy donors. 13 Jbeta primers and 60 Vbeta primers were used for the PCR. Libraries were prepared by immunoSEQ multiplex PCR; TCRdb keeps only in-frame clonotypes and omits some of them. This sample has 150,000 to 200,000 clones; roughly 75% occur once, and the top ten carry about 4.9%. Source material: PBMCs. These receptor sequences come from a male donor in good health and CMV-seronegative.

The gene calls are TRBV29-1 and TRBJ1-5; D uncertain. Germline V gene lookup returns CDR1 SQVTM and CDR2 ANQGSEA. There are 13 residues in the CDR3. Trimming took off 5 bases at V and 2 bases at J, with 10 bases between the two ends. The CDR3 region is CSVSELGNQPQHF. CDR3 nucleotides: TGCAGCGTTTCTGAACTCGGCAATCAGCCCCAGCATTTT.

The gene calls are TRBV4-1 and TRBJ2-6, with D maybe TRBD1 (6 bases). The V and J ends lost 4 bases and 0 bases respectively, with 13 bases between them. The CDR3 covers 17 residues. CDR1 is MGHRA, CDR2 YSYEKL, per germline. The CDR3 nucleotides are TGCGCCAGCAGCCCTGGACAGTCGACCTCTGGGGCCAACGTCCTGACTTTC. The encoded protein is CASSPGQSTSGANVLTF.

The chain is built from TRBV7-3 and TRBJ2-3; D may be TRBD2 (6 bases). The V end lost 3 bases, the J end lost 2 bases, and 12 bases lay between the germline ends. The V gene's germline CDR1 is SGHTA and CDR2 FQGTGA. The CDR3 has 15 residues. The CDR3 DNA is TGTGCCAGCAGCTTTAGAGGGGAGGCCACAGATACGCAGTATTTT. Translating it yields CASSFRGEATDTQYF.

The rearrangement uses TRBV19 and TRBJ2-3; D is possibly TRBD1 (5 bases). Judging by the DNA end, TRBJ1-5 fits better; the J call may be wrong. This CDR3 contains 13 residues. CDR1 is LNHDA and CDR2 is SQIVND in the germline V gene (reference sequence). The CDR3 DNA reads as TGTGCCAGTAGTGGGACTAGCGTAGATACGCAGCATTTT. This sequence encodes CASSGTSVDTQHF.

This clone has a single count. With a much larger clone just one base away, this may be a read error. The sample holds other DNA sequences that translate to the same CDR3. The chain has TRBV7-3 and TRBJ1-1; TRBD1 is a possible D gene (5 bases). Germline V gene data show CDR1 as SGHTA and CDR2 as FQGTGA. With 2 bases removed from V and 1 base from J, the gap between germline ends came to 5 bases. The CDR3 consists of 13 residues. This CDR3 is CASSLQGNTEAFF. As DNA, the CDR3 is TGTGCCAGCAGCTTACAGGGGAACACTGAAGCTTTCTTT.

The table lists this clone with a few counts. This rearrangement joins TRBV6-5 to TRBJ1-4, with TRBD1 matching 10 bases. The germline V gene encodes CDR1 MNHEY and CDR2 SVGAGI. J lost 6 bases, V lost 6 bases, and 4 bases had no gene match. The CDR3 has 14 residues. DNA for the CDR3: TGTGCCAGCAGAAGACAGGGGGCGGATGAAAAACTGTTTTTT. Translating it yields CASRRQGADEKLFF.

The chain joins TRBV27 to TRBJ2-3; a possible D gene is TRBD2 (6 bases). The germline CDR1 and CDR2 sequences are MNHEY and SMNVEV (reference sequence). The V and J ends lost 5 bases and 7 bases respectively, with 19 bases between them. The CDR3 totals 15 residues. The chain's CDR3 is CASSPRRGEVNTQYF. CDR3 nucleotides: TGTGCCAGCAGTCCTCGAAGAGGGGAGGTGAATACGCAGTATTTT.

In DNA form, the CDR3 reads TGTGCCAGCAGCTTAGACGCCGGGACTCGTTCCTACGAGCAGTACTTC. Translated: CASSLDAGTRSYEQYF. The chain carries TRBV7-2 and TRBJ2-7; weak D call: TRBD2 (6 bases). V was pared by 1 base and J by 1 base, with 14 bases between. Germline lookup yields CDR1 SGHTA and CDR2 FQGNSA. This CDR3 is 16 amino acids long.

The V and J genes are TRBV5-6 and TRBJ2-3; the D gene is possibly TRBD2 (7 bases). Looked up from germline, CDR1 is SGHDT and CDR2 is YYEEEE. The CDR3 totals 16 residues. The V gene lost 0 bases and the J gene lost 3 bases, with 14 bases spanning the gap. The CDR3 region is CASSLEWEGGTDTQYF. DNA for the CDR3: TGTGCCAGCAGCTTGGAGTGGGAGGGGGGAACAGATACGCAGTATTTT.

V and J are TRBV29-1 and TRBJ2-1; 8 positions agree with TRBD2. Losses at the gene ends were 0 bases for V and 0 bases for J; bases not matched to a gene: 1. The CDR3 extends over 15 amino acids. Looked up from germline, CDR1 is SQVTM and CDR2 is ANQGSEA. DNA of the CDR3: TGCAGCGTTGAAGAGCGGGGGGACTCCTACAATGAGCAGTTCTTC. Protein sequence: CSVEERGDSYNEQFF.

This clone was seen a handful of times. This chain joins TRBV7-6 and TRBJ2-2, with TRBD2 identical over 10 bases. CDR1 is SGHVS and CDR2 is FNYEAQ in the germline V gene. The CDR3 contains 16 residues. J was trimmed by 4 bases and V by 3 bases; bases with no gene match: 5. For the CDR3, the DNA is TGTGCCAGCAGCTTCCTAGCGGGAGAGGGCACCGGGGAGCTGTTTTTT. It codes for CASSFLAGEGTGELFF.

The chain uses TRBV7-3 and TRBJ2-6; D is perhaps TRBD2 (5 bases). Germline assignment: CDR1 SGHTA and CDR2 FQGTGA. Deletions cut 2 bases from V and 3 bases from J, with 8 bases between. The CDR3 runs 15 residues. In DNA, the CDR3 is TGTGCCAGCAGCTTAGGAGGCCATGGGGCCAACGTCCTGACTTTC. Its protein is CASSLGGHGANVLTF. Together with reference TRBV7-3 and TRBJ2-6, the CDR3 gives the full variable domain: GAGVSQTPSNKVTEKGKYVELRCDPISGHTALYWYRQSLGQGPEFLIYFQGTGAADDSGLPNDRFFAVRPEGSVSTLKIQRTERGDSAVYLCASSLGGHGANVLTFGAGSRLTVL.

The sample holds one count of this clone. The rearrangement joins TRBV19 to TRBJ2-1; 9 bases are a match to TRBD1. Trimming cost V 3 bases and J 5 bases; bases outside gene matches: 5. The CDR3 has 15 residues. Germline CDR1 and CDR2: LNHDA and SQIVND (reference sequence). The CDR3 DNA follows: TGTGCCAGTAGTATTGGACAGGGGTTAAACAATGAGCAGTTCTTC. Its protein is CASSIGQGLNNEQFF. Variable domain in full (rest from reference TRBV19 and TRBJ2-1): DGGITQSPKYLFRKEGQNVTLSCEQNLNHDAMYWYRQDPGQGLRLIYYSQIVNDFQKGDIAEGYSVSREKKESFPLTVTSAQKNPTAFYLCASSIGQGLNNEQFFGPGTRLTVL.

J is TRBJ2-5 and V is TRBV28, with TRBD2 matching 7 bases. Looked up from germline, CDR1 is MDHEN and CDR2 is SYDVKM. V lost 6 bases to trimming and J lost 2 bases; unmatched junction nucleotides: 3. The CDR3 covers 13 residues. The CDR3 region has the DNA TGTGCCAGCAGGGTGGGGGGGCAAGAGACCCAGTACTTC. Protein product: CASRVGGQETQYF.

The rearrangement links TRBV11-2 to TRBJ1-3; D call uncertain. CDR3 size: 16 residues. V dropped 4 bases and J dropped 0 bases, with 13 bases sitting between them. Germline CDR1 is SGHAT and CDR2 is FQNNGV. The CDR3 loop reads CASSSSDRSSGNTIYF. The CDR3 DNA follows: TGTGCCAGCAGCTCATCCGACCGGAGCTCTGGAAACACCATATATTTT.

The V and J genes are TRBV7-9 and TRBJ1-6; D is unclear. The germline CDR1 and CDR2 sequences are SEHNR and FQNEAQ (reference sequence). V lost 3 bases, J lost 1 base, and 7 bases lay in between. This CDR3 spans 15 amino acids. CDR3 DNA sequence: TGTGCCAGCAGCTTTACGGGATCCTATAATTCACCCCTCCACTTT. Amino acids: CASSFTGSYNSPLHF. Variable domain in full (rest from reference TRBV7-9 and TRBJ1-6): DTGVSQNPRHKITKRGQNVTFRCDPISEHNRLYWYRQTLGQGPEFLTYFQNEAQLEKSRLLSDRFSAERPKGSFSTLEIQRTEQGDSAMYLCASSFTGSYNSPLHFGNGTRLTVT.

The chain combines TRBV28 with TRBJ1-2; TRBD1 matches at 7 bases. The CDR3 totals 13 residues. The ends lost 5 bases at V and 8 bases at J; junction bases unmatched: 8. Germline CDR1 MDHEN, CDR2 SYDVKM. Here the CDR3 DNA reads TGTGCCAGCAGTCCGGGACAGATGGAAGGCTACACCTTC. Protein sequence: CASSPGQMEGYTF.

The rearrangement joins TRBV6-1 to TRBJ1-2; D is possibly TRBD1 (6 bases). The germline gives CDR1 MNHNS, CDR2 SASEGT. V was clipped by 7 bases and J by 5 bases, with 20 bases between them. The CDR3 runs 15 residues. The CDR3 nucleotides read TGTGCCAGCACAAACCCCGGGGGGCCATCTTATGGCTACACCTTC. Translating it yields CASTNPGGPSYGYTF.

The chain couples TRBV14 to TRBJ2-1; TRBD2 agrees at 10 bases. CDR1 is SGHDN, CDR2 FVKESK, per germline. The CDR3 contains 16 residues. V lost 4 bases, J lost 3 bases, and 6 bases stayed unmatched. The CDR3 DNA reads TGTGCCAGCAGCCCACAACTAGCGGGGAACTACAATGAGCAGTTCTTC. Its translation: CASSPQLAGNYNEQFF.

The V and J genes are TRBV5-1 and TRBJ2-1, with a weak D call TRBD1 (6 bases). The CDR3 spans 15 residues. Trimming shortened V by 3 bases and J by 2 bases, and 12 bases separated the two germline ends. Germline CDR1 reads SGHRS; CDR2 reads YFSETQ. CDR3 region: CASSSGTPTYNEQFF. Written as DNA, the CDR3 is TGCGCCAGCAGCTCCGGGACACCGACCTACAATGAGCAGTTCTTC.